This TCR beta chain was identified in a study of blood T cells in healthy people across ages. For this clonotype: The antigen remains undetermined.

The extraction recovered at least 5 micrograms of total RNA per sample. Findings of the study overall: A strong correlation between TCR beta diversity and naive T cell percentage was seen.

A J-beta primer mix and a sample-barcoded 5' primer were used in a second PCR of roughly 7 to 12 cycles. Each TCR beta cDNA got a 12-nucleotide random molecular identifier. TCRdb re-analysed the 5' RACE reads in MiXCR, keeping a single row per CDR3 protein. The profile shows about 1.7 million distinct CDR3 sequences, under 30% of them singletons. V was clipped by 5 bases and J by 5 bases, with 17 bases between them. This CDR3 is built from 15 residues. CDR1 and CDR2 (germline): MNHEY, SMNVEV (reference sequence). The sequenced sample consisted of blood. This chain connects TRBV27 to TRBJ2-3; D is perhaps TRBD2 (5 bases). The TCR sequence derives from a woman aged 25 to 39 in good health. The CDR3: CASSHLTGWVDTQYF. The CDR3 DNA reads as TGTGCCAGCAGTCATTTGACGGGGTGGGTAGATACGCAGTATTTT.